This TCR beta chain is from a study of T-cell memory formation after mild COVID-19 (dated by TCRdb to the early 2020s). In the study overall: TCR sequence clusters from the two donors were largely donor specific. Longitudinal TCRalpha and TCRbeta repertoire sequencing tracked T-cell clones expanding and contracting after mild COVID-19 in two donors. Two young, previously healthy adult volunteers made up the cohort, one male and one female. On the study overall, not on this receptor specifically: Contracting CD4+ clones were found mainly in CM and EM memory subsets, while CD8+ clones were enriched in EMRA. Some responding clones were detected in pre-infection memory, which suggested that pre-existing cross-reactive memory T cells had joined the SARS-CoV-2 response. SARS-CoV-2 specificity of the second-wave clones peaking on day 37 was not confirmed. The study included only a couple of mild cases, and larger cohorts that include severe cases with pre-infection samples were judged to be necessary. Balanced CD4/CD8 phenotypes were observed for clones contracting from day 15 to 85, whereas a bias towards CD4+ was observed for a second wave of clones expanding from day 15 to 37.

At least ten counts were recorded for this clonotype. The antigen it recognizes is unknown. No much larger clonotype is one base removed from it; base qualities were not supplied. The instrument given in TCRdb is Illumina NovaSeq 6000. TCRalpha and TCRbeta cDNA libraries were constructed by 5'RACE with constant-segment primers, with sample barcodes and unique molecular identifiers being introduced. RNA was extracted from every sample with Trizol reagent. Libraries were amplified in two PCR steps, with a second sample barcode and Illumina TruSeq adapters added in the second step. Libraries were sequenced on an Illumina NovaSeq with 2 x 150 bp paired-end reads. In the paper's pipeline: With migec v1.2.7, reads were demultiplexed and then collapsed into UMI-guided consensus sequences. Using mixcr v2.1.11, the UMI consensuses were aligned to TRA and TRB V and J templates and assembled into clonotypes. Clonotypes were classified as expanded or contracted when called significant by both edgeR and NoisET, with noise models trained on biological replicates. For edgeR calls, the cutoffs were a false discovery rate-adjusted p below 0.01 and a log2 fold-change threshold of 1. As an exploratory analysis of dynamics, max-normalized trajectories of the 1000 most abundant clonotypes were examined by PCA with hierarchical clustering. Each responding clone was given a CD4 or CD8 phenotype based on the CD4+ and CD8+ repertoires, which had been sequenced separately. TCRdb trimmed public reads at Q25 via fastp, called clones via MiXCR and kept in-frame beta chains. Identical CDR3 proteins give one entry, which carries the most common genes and DNA. The V and J calls come from TCRdb's annotation, not from the publication. The sample has under 650,000 distinct CDR3 sequences on record, about a sixth of them singletons. The top ten clonotypes cover approximately 12% of the sample.

PBMCs were isolated by Ficoll-Paque density gradient centrifugation. The sequence was obtained from an adult woman who had mild COVID-19 (a few samples of this study predate the infection). The sample titles of this study are shuffled in the database, so cell type and time point are left out; the donor was told from shared clones. The sequenced sample was PBMCs or a T cell subset sorted from them (not recorded which).

CDR3 loop: CASSLDRGGNTEAFF. The base sequence is TGTGCCAGCAGCCTCGACAGGGGAGGGAACACTGAAGCTTTCTTT. This sequence uses TRBV6-5 and TRBJ1-1, and 8 junctional nucleotides match TRBD1. Counted from cysteine to phenylalanine, this CDR3 has 15 amino acids. The kept DNA is CDR3 alone, 45 bases in frame from the first base. Trimmed from V: 6 bases; trimmed from J: 1 base; junction bases lacking a gene match: 7. Reading the germline V gene gives CDR1 MNHEY and CDR2 SVGAGI.